Listed below are T cell receptor beta chains from one sample, sequenced in a study of CD8 T cells in ankylosing spondylitis. Using its own MiXCR run on the 5' RACE reads, TCRdb lists one record per CDR3 protein. Of 450,000 or so distinct CDR3 sequences listed, roughly a quarter are singletons. The sample taken for sequencing was blood, either unsorted or a sorted T cell fraction (not recorded which). All receptors come from a male donor with ankylosing spondylitis. Each CDR3 is given with its conserved first and last residue. A D gene is named only where the DNA matches it firmly. The size entry is marked missing in some rows and otherwise reads once, few, many or a size class.

D,V,size,J,CDR3,DNA
TRBD1,TRBV11-3,few,TRBJ1-1,CASSESYRGSGTEAFF,TGTGCCAGCAGCGAAAGCTACAGGGGGTCAGGCACTGAAGCTTTCTTT
-,TRBV7-2,few,TRBJ2-5,CASSYRVETQYF,TGTGCCAGCAGCTACAGGGTAGAGACCCAGTACTTC
-,TRBV15,-,TRBJ1-6,CATSSRGNSPLHF,TGTGCCACCAGCAGCAGGGGAAATTCACCCCTCCACTTT
-,TRBV12-3/TRBV12-4,many,TRBJ1-1,CASSPGAGQTEAFF,TGTGCCAGCAGCCCTGGGGCAGGGCAGACTGAAGCTTTCTTT
-,TRBV20-1,few,TRBJ2-1,CSARDYRIAPDEQFF,TGCAGTGCTAGAGATTATCGGATTGCCCCCGATGAGCAGTTCTTC
-,TRBV5-1,-,TRBJ1-1,CASSLETGRTEAFF,TGCGCCAGCAGCTTAGAAACAGGGAGGACTGAAGCTTTCTTT
-,TRBV7-9,few,TRBJ1-1,CASSLDSSYTEAFF,TGTGCCAGCAGCTTAGACAGCTCCTACACTGAAGCTTTCTTT
-,TRBV29-1,few,TRBJ2-1,CSPRLSYNEQFF,TGCAGCCCCAGGTTATCCTACAATGAGCAGTTCTTC
-,TRBV14,-,TRBJ2-3,CASSQVRTAGTQYF,TGTGCCAGCAGCCAAGTTCGGACAGCGGGTACGCAGTATTTT
-,TRBV6-2/TRBV6-3,-,TRBJ2-1,CASTPPVWTGLREQFF,TGTGCCAGCACCCCCCCTGTCTGGACGGGGCTCAGGGAGCAGTTCTTC
TRBD1,TRBV7-9,-,TRBJ2-1,CASSLAGTGGRNEQFF,TGTGCCAGCAGCTTAGCGGGGACAGGGGGCCGGAATGAGCAGTTCTTC
TRBD1,TRBV20-1,-,TRBJ1-3,CSALTGGGNTIYF,TGCAGTGCTCTCACAGGGGGAGGAAACACCATATATTTT
-,TRBV20-1,once,TRBJ2-1,CRARGIDNEQFF,TGCAGAGCGCGTGGTATCGACAATGAGCAGTTCTTC
-,TRBV5-1,few,TRBJ2-1,CASSLGDNNNEQFF,TGCGCCAGCAGCTTAGGGGACAATAACAATGAGCAGTTCTTC
-,TRBV24-1,-,TRBJ2-1,CATSDSSGGGNEQFF,TGTGCCACCAGTGATTCTAGCGGAGGGGGAAATGAGCAGTTCTTC
-,TRBV5-1,-,TRBJ2-1,CASSLITEQFF,TGCGCCAGCAGCTTGATTACTGAGCAGTTCTTC
-,TRBV6-2/TRBV6-3,-,TRBJ2-7,CASSYGTEQYF,TGTGCCAGCAGTTACGGGACCGAGCAGTACTTC
TRBD1,TRBV29-1,-,TRBJ1-5,CSAGGGGPNQPQHF,TGCAGCGCCGGGGGAGGGGGCCCCAATCAGCCCCAGCATTTT
-,TRBV30,few,TRBJ2-1,CAYSLRANVGQFF,TGTGCCTACTCTCTCAGGGCCAATGTCGGGCAGTTCTTC
TRBD2,TRBV3-1,-,TRBJ2-2,CASSPTGAAGGPRTGELFF,TGTGCCAGCAGCCCCACAGGGGCCGCGGGAGGGCCGCGCACCGGGGAGCTGTTTTTT
-,TRBV12-3/TRBV12-4,-,TRBJ2-7,CASSPWGGLSYEQYF,TGTGCCAGCAGTCCATGGGGGGGGCTCTCCTACGAGCAGTACTTC
TRBD1,TRBV24-1,-,TRBJ2-7,CATSGGQHYEQYF,TGTGCCACCAGTGGGGGACAGCACTACGAGCAGTACTTC
TRBD2,TRBV29-1,few,TRBJ2-3,CSVDGLAGTTDTQYF,TGCAGCGTGGACGGACTAGCGGGTACCACAGATACGCAGTATTTT
-,TRBV3-1,-,TRBJ2-1,CASSQIPGSYNEQFF,TGTGCCAGCAGCCAAATTCCAGGGTCCTACAATGAGCAGTTCTTC
TRBD1,TRBV5-6,many,TRBJ1-1,CASSPDRATEAFF,TGTGCCAGCAGCCCCGACAGGGCCACTGAAGCTTTCTTT
-,TRBV20-1,few,TRBJ2-3,CSARGSPTSTDTQYF,TGCAGTGCCAGAGGTAGCCCTACCAGCACAGATACGCAGTATTTT
TRBD2,TRBV5-1,many,TRBJ2-1,CASSYGLAGGPSDEQFF,TGCGCCAGCAGCTACGGACTAGCGGGAGGGCCCTCCGATGAGCAGTTCTTC
-,TRBV20-1,few,TRBJ1-1,CSARGGTVRGTEAFF,TGCAGTGCTCGGGGGGGGACTGTCCGAGGCACTGAAGCTTTCTTT
-,TRBV4-2,few,TRBJ2-5,CASSQERQGGQETQYF,TGTGCCAGCAGCCAAGAAAGGCAGGGCGGCCAAGAGACCCAGTACTTC
-,TRBV7-9,-,TRBJ2-6,CASRLTGDSTGANVLTF,TGTGCCAGCAGGTTAACAGGGGACTCTACTGGGGCCAACGTCCTGACTTTC